This T cell receptor beta chain was recovered during a study of T-cell memory formation after mild COVID-19 (dated by TCRdb to about 2021). Regarding the research as a whole: TCR sequence clusters from the two donors were found to be largely donor specific. Longitudinal TCRalpha and TCRbeta repertoire sequencing tracked T-cell clones expanding and contracting after mild COVID-19 in a couple of donors. Two young, previously healthy adult volunteers, one female and one male, were included in the cohort.

The investigation overall reported the following: Some responding clones were detected in pre-infection memory, suggesting pre-existing cross-reactive memory T cells joined the SARS-CoV-2 response. From day 15 to 85, contracting clones showed balanced CD4/CD8 phenotypes, whereas a second wave of clones that expanded from day 15 to 37 leaned towards CD4+. Only two mild cases were covered by the study, and larger cohorts that include severe cases with pre-infection samples were considered necessary. Contracting CD4+ clones appeared mostly in the CM and EM memory subsets, whereas CD8+ clones were enriched in EMRA. SARS-CoV-2 specificity was not confirmed for the second-wave clones peaking on day 37.

V and J lose 0 bases and 2 bases, and a span of 7 bases separates them. CDR1 and CDR2 are drawn from the germline V gene: MGHRA, YSYEKL. The CDR3 has 14 amino acids, counting the end cysteine and phenylalanine. This entry keeps only the CDR3 DNA: 42 bases, framed from base 1. This clonotype came up a few times. The clone's antigen remains unknown. No base qualities exist here, and no much larger clone lies one base off it. The run used an Illumina NovaSeq 6000. cDNA libraries for TCRalpha and TCRbeta were prepared by 5'RACE using constant-segment primers, with sample barcodes and unique molecular identifiers added. RNA was extracted from every sample with Trizol reagent. Libraries were amplified in two PCR steps, with a second sample barcode and Illumina TruSeq adapters added in the second step. Sequencing of the libraries was done on an Illumina NovaSeq, producing 2 x 150 bp paired-end reads. Under the source paper's analysis protocol: Reads were demultiplexed and collapsed into UMI-guided consensus sequences with migec v1.2.7. Using mixcr v2.1.11, UMI consensuses were aligned to TRA and TRB V and J templates and then assembled into clonotypes. Clonotypes were classified as expanded or contracted when called significant by both edgeR and NoisET, with noise models trained on biological replicates. For edgeR calls, the cutoffs were a false discovery rate-adjusted p below 0.01 and a log2 fold-change threshold of 1. As an exploratory analysis of dynamics, max-normalized trajectories of the 1000 most abundant clonotypes were examined by PCA with hierarchical clustering. The CD4 or CD8 phenotype of responding clones was assigned using the separately sequenced CD4+ and CD8+ repertoires. In-frame beta chains were kept once TCRdb had trimmed the public reads at Q25 with fastp and called clones with MiXCR. Records with the same CDR3 protein are collapsed into one entry carrying the most frequent genes and DNA. These V and J calls are TCRdb output, not the study's own analysis. This sample holds around 250,000 distinct CDR3 sequences; 15% to 19% were observed only once. The ten largest clones add up to 2.1% of the sample.

PBMCs were isolated by Ficoll-Paque density gradient centrifugation. The sequence came from an adult woman who had mild COVID-19 (a few samples of this study predate the infection). The sample titles of this study are shuffled in the database, so cell type and time point are left out; the donor was told from shared clones. The chain joins TRBV4-1 to TRBJ1-1, with no reliable assignment of the D segment. Sequencing was carried out using PBMCs or a T cell subset sorted from them (not recorded which). The DNA sequence is given as TGCGCCAGCAGCCAAGAGGACGGTAACACTGAAGCTTTCTTT. This yields the protein CASSQEDGNTEAFF.